Following are 25 T cell receptor beta chains from one sample sequenced in a study of CD8 T cells in ankylosing spondylitis. TCRdb processed the 5' RACE reads anew with MiXCR; each CDR3 protein has one entry. The sample yields a few hundred thousand distinct CDR3 sequences, about 10% seen once. Sequenced sample: blood, either unsorted or a sorted T cell fraction (not recorded which). The origin of the receptors is a male donor with ankylosing spondylitis or in good health (not recorded which).

This rearrangement joins TRBV29-1 to TRBJ1-1; a possible D gene is TRBD1 (6 bases). The germline V and J ends were trimmed by 1 base and 3 bases, with 18 bases remaining between them. CDR1 and CDR2 (germline): SQVTM, ANQGSEA. The CDR3 runs to 16 residues. CDR3 protein: CSVEAARTGAYTEAFF. CDR3 in DNA: TGCAGCGTTGAAGCAGCCCGCACGGGGGCTTACACTGAAGCTTTCTTT.

The chain carries TRBV4-2 and TRBJ2-6, with 8 bases identical to TRBD2. Germline V CDR1 and CDR2: LGHNA, YNFKEQ. The CDR3 covers 19 residues. V was pared by 1 base and J by 0 bases, with 8 bases of the junction left unmatched. Here the CDR3 reads CASSQAYSGKSSGANVLTF. CDR3 nucleotides: TGTGCCAGCAGCCAAGCATATAGCGGGAAAAGCTCTGGGGCCAACGTCCTGACTTTC.

The chain combines TRBV5-1 with TRBJ2-1; 9 nucleotides agree with TRBD2. The CDR3 has 18 residues. Germline lookup yields CDR1 SGHRS and CDR2 YFSETQ. J gave up 0 bases and V 4 bases, and 11 bases lay outside the gene matches. CDR3: CASSPTASGVASYNEQFF. The CDR3 DNA follows: TGCGCCAGCAGCCCGACCGCTAGCGGGGTAGCCTCCTACAATGAGCAGTTCTTC.

This clonotype was seen only a few times. The gene calls are TRBV7-8 and TRBJ1-6, with a tentative D call TRBD1 (5 bases). Trimming pared 2 bases from V and 10 bases from J, leaving 9 bases between. The CDR3 sequence is 13 residues long. In germline, CDR1 is SGHVS, CDR2 FQNEAQ. The CDR3 DNA reads as TGTGCCAGCAGCTTAACCAGGGACTCACCCCTCCACTTT. As protein: CASSLTRDSPLHF.

A single count supports this clonotype. The gene calls are TRBV20-1 and TRBJ2-1; weak D call: TRBD1 (5 bases). Germline V gene lookup returns CDR1 DFQATT and CDR2 SNEGSKA (reference sequence). The V gene lost 0 bases and the J gene lost 9 bases, with 15 bases spanning the gap. This CDR3 has 14 residues. The CDR3 DNA is TGCAGTGCTAGAGACAGGGTCCACGCTGGTGAGCAGTTCTTC. Amino acids: CSARDRVHAGEQFF.

In its sample, this clonotype was seen many times. V usage is TRBV29-1 and J usage is TRBJ2-5, with 7 bases that match TRBD2. The CDR3 totals 13 residues. Germline V gene sequence: CDR1 SQVTM, CDR2 ANQGSEA. Trimming cost V 0 bases and J 5 bases; bases outside gene matches: 3. The CDR3 reads CSVEEAGVETQYF. Written as DNA, the CDR3 is TGCAGCGTTGAAGAGGCGGGGGTTGAGACCCAGTACTTC.

This clonotype was recorded many times. This chain links TRBV5-1 with TRBJ2-1; 11 nucleotides match TRBD2. Unmatched junction bases numbered 6, after V lost 0 bases and J lost 7 bases. This CDR3 is built from 16 residues. The germline V gene encodes CDR1 SGHRS and CDR2 YFSETQ. The CDR3 loop reads CASSLDLAGGANEQFF. The CDR3 bases are TGCGCCAGCAGCTTGGACCTAGCGGGGGGAGCGAATGAGCAGTTCTTC.

This clonotype appeared many times. The CDR3 is CSASPVSGGSYNEQFF. The CDR3 DNA reads as TGCAGTGCGTCTCCCGTTTCGGGGGGCTCCTACAATGAGCAGTTCTTC. This rearrangement joins TRBV20-1 to TRBJ2-1, with 7 nucleotides matching TRBD2. The CDR3 is 16 amino acids. After removal of 6 bases from V and 0 bases from J, the junction contained 11 bases not matched to a gene. CDR1 is DFQATT, CDR2 SNEGSKA, per germline (reference sequence).

CDR3 protein: CSARDTGRGNTIYF. CDR3 DNA: TGCAGTGCTAGAGATACAGGGAGAGGAAACACCATATATTTT. The V and J genes are TRBV20-1 and TRBJ1-3, with a possible D match to TRBD1 (6 bases). The V and J ends lost 0 bases and 4 bases respectively, with 10 bases between them. This CDR3 region has 14 residues. CDR1 DFQATT and CDR2 SNEGSKA come from the germline V gene (reference sequence).

In its sample, this clonotype was seen many times. The chain links TRBV5-1 to TRBJ1-5; unclear D gene. Deletions cut 0 bases from V and 2 bases from J, with 9 bases between. The CDR3 runs 15 residues. From germline, CDR1 is SGHRS and CDR2 YFSETQ. CDR3 DNA sequence: TGCGCCAGCAGCTTGGAGGGATCTCGCAATCAGCCCCAGCATTTT. It codes for CASSLEGSRNQPQHF.

This clonotype was detected ten times or more. V gene TRBV5-1 combines with J gene TRBJ2-7; the D gene is possibly TRBD1 (6 bases). Germline CDR1 SGHRS, CDR2 YFSETQ. Trimming took off 7 bases at V and 5 bases at J, with 22 bases between the two ends. The CDR3 is 15 residues long. In DNA form, the CDR3 reads TGCGCCAGCTCACCGCCCGCAGGGGATTTCGACGAGCAGTACTTC. Its translation: CASSPPAGDFDEQYF.

This clonotype was detected ten times or more. The chain couples TRBV7-2 to TRBJ2-2; D is possibly TRBD1 or TRBD2 (6 bases each). CDR1 and CDR2 (germline): SGHTA, FQGNSA. The CDR3 is 15 residues long. V lost 5 bases, J lost 4 bases, and 14 bases lay in between. In DNA form, the CDR3 reads TGTGCCAGCAGCCAGAGGAGGGGGACCACCGGGGAGCTGTTTTTT. It is translated as CASSQRRGTTGELFF. Looking up the rest from reference TRBV7-2 and TRBJ2-2 gives the full variable domain: GAGVSQSPSNKVTEKGKDVELRCDPISGHTALYWYRQSLGQGLEFLIYFQGNSAPDKSGLPSDRFSAERTGGSVSTLTIQRTQQEDSAVYLCASSQRRGTTGELFFGEGSRLTVL.

This clonotype has just a few counts. The chain uses TRBV10-3 and TRBJ2-5; the D is unclear. V was cut by 8 bases and J by 4 bases, with 11 bases left in between. The CDR3 runs 12 residues. The germline V gene encodes CDR1 ENHRY and CDR2 SYGVKD. The CDR3 is CAIGPSAETQYF. The CDR3 nucleotides read TGTGCCATCGGACCGTCGGCAGAGACCCAGTACTTC.

This clonotype occurred a few times. The chain has TRBV28 and TRBJ2-7; D uncertain. CDR1 MDHEN and CDR2 SYDVKM come from the germline V gene. The CDR3 covers 10 residues. The germline V and J ends were trimmed by 5 bases and 4 bases, with 3 bases remaining between them. The CDR3 here is CASSIYEQYF. The CDR3 region has the DNA TGTGCCAGCAGTATATACGAGCAGTACTTC. The complete variable domain, with remaining parts taken from reference TRBV28 and TRBJ2-7, reads DVKVTQSSRYLVKRTGEKVFLECVQDMDHENMFWYRQDPGLGLRLIYFSYDVKMKEKGDIPEGYSVSREKKERFSLILESASTNQTSMYLCASSIYEQYFGPGTRLTVT.

This clonotype has ten or more counts. The chain links TRBV20-1 to TRBJ2-5; D not certain. V dropped 3 bases and J dropped 2 bases, with 10 bases sitting between them. This CDR3 comprises 13 residues. Germline V gene sequence: CDR1 DFQATT, CDR2 SNEGSKA (reference sequence). The CDR3 loop reads CSASQRFQETQYF. CDR3 in DNA: TGCAGTGCTAGCCAGAGATTTCAAGAGACCCAGTACTTC.

This clonotype was picked up many times. The chain has TRBV7-3 and TRBJ1-3, with D possibly matching TRBD1 (6 bases). This CDR3 region has 16 residues. V was cut by 3 bases and J by 0 bases, with 12 bases left in between. In germline, CDR1 is SGHTA, CDR2 FQGTGA. The CDR3 reads CASSFLDSSSGNTIYF. The CDR3, as DNA: TGTGCCAGCAGCTTCCTGGACAGCTCCTCTGGAAACACCATATATTTT.

This CDR3 reads CASSAGSYWGYTF. As DNA, the CDR3 is TGCGCCAGCAGCGCGGGGAGTTATTGGGGCTACACCTTC. This sequence joins TRBV5-1 and TRBJ1-2; D gene unclear. Germline loops: CDR1 SGHRS, CDR2 YFSETQ. The V end was cut by 4 bases, the J end by 8 bases, with 15 bases between. The CDR3 covers 13 residues.

Comments on this clonotype: A much more abundant neighbour one base away suggests this may be a read error. This chain uses TRBV11-2 with TRBJ2-7; D not resolved. Germline assignment: CDR1 SGHAT and CDR2 FQNNGV. This CDR3 has 14 amino acids. CDR3 nucleotides: TGTGCCAGCAGCTTCCTGATGGCCCCCTACGAGCTGTACTTC. Translation: CASSFLMAPYELYF. Using reference TRBV11-2 and TRBJ2-7 for the parts outside the CDR3, the full variable domain is EAGVAQSPRYKIIEKRQSVAFWCNPISGHATLYWYQQILGQGPKLLIQFQNNGVVDDSQLPKDRFSAERLKGVDSTLKIQPAKLEDSAVYLCASSFLMAPYELYFGPGTRLTVT.

The sample holds a few counts of this clonotype. The chain couples TRBV3-1 to TRBJ1-4, with 10 bases aligning to TRBD1. Germline assignment: CDR1 LGHDT and CDR2 YNNKEL (reference sequence). The CDR3 contains 17 residues. V shed 3 bases and J 2 bases; nucleotides not matched to a gene: 6. CDR3 in amino acids: CASSQGDRGWTNEKLFF. The CDR3, as DNA: TGTGCCAGCAGCCAGGGGGACAGGGGATGGACTAATGAAAAACTGTTTTTT. The full variable domain, with the rest looked up from reference TRBV3-1 and TRBJ1-4, is DTAVSQTPKYLVTQMGNDKSIKCEQNLGHDTMYWYKQDSKKFLKIMFSYNNKELIINETVPNRFSPKSPDKAHLNLHINSLELGDSAVYFCASSQGDRGWTNEKLFFGSGTQLSVL.

This clonotype occurred many times. The chain couples TRBV12-3 or TRBV12-4 to TRBJ2-1; 7 bases line up with TRBD1. Germline trimming cut 3 bases from V and 5 bases from J; bases unmatched to any gene: 7. The CDR3 is made up of 15 amino acids. In DNA form, the CDR3 reads TGTGCCAGCAGTTTTGGGCAGAGGGGGCACAATGAGCAGTTCTTC. Translated: CASSFGQRGHNEQFF.

This clonotype was recorded at least ten times. The J gene is TRBJ2-1, the V gene TRBV7-9; 7 bases align to TRBD2. The CDR3 length is 16 residues. J gave up 5 bases and V 5 bases, and 12 bases lay outside the gene matches. Germline loops: CDR1 SEHNR, CDR2 FQNEAQ (reference sequence). The DNA for the CDR3 is TGTGCCAGCAGCCAACCATCTAGCGGCGCAAACAATGAGCAGTTCTTC. This sequence encodes CASSQPSSGANNEQFF. Based on the CDR3 plus reference TRBV7-9 and TRBJ2-1, the full variable domain is DTGVSQNPRHKITKRGQNVTFRCDPISEHNRLYWYRQTLGQGPEFLTYFQNEAQLEKSRLLSDRFSAERPKGSFSTLEIQRTEQGDSAMYLCASSQPSSGANNEQFFGPGTRLTVL.

This clonotype was recorded at least ten times. The rearrangement uses TRBV12-3 or TRBV12-4 and TRBJ2-1; 14 nucleotides match TRBD2. V was pared by 6 bases and J by 2 bases, with 3 bases of the junction left unmatched. There are 16 residues in the CDR3. CDR3 loop: CASRTSGGAPYNEQFF. The CDR3 DNA is TGTGCCAGCAGGACTAGCGGGGGGGCCCCCTACAATGAGCAGTTCTTC.

This clonotype was seen many times. This chain connects TRBV5-1 to TRBJ1-2, with D possibly being TRBD1 (5 bases). CDR1 and CDR2 (germline): SGHRS, YFSETQ. This CDR3 has 15 residues. V lost 4 bases and J lost 0, with 13 bases in between. CDR3 coding DNA: TGCGCCAGCAGCCTGGGATCAGGGTCTAACTATGGCTACACCTTC. Translating it yields CASSLGSGSNYGYTF.

This chain links TRBV24-1 with TRBJ2-7; TRBD1 agrees at 7 bases. V trimming: 12 bases; J trimming: 5 bases; junction bases outside the gene matches: 12. The CDR3 contains 13 residues. Germline V gives CDR1 KGHDR, CDR2 SFDVKD. CDR3 DNA: TGTGCCGGTTCGACAGGGTCCCCCCACGAGCAGTACTTC. Protein: CAGSTGSPHEQYF.

This clonotype was counted many times. The rearrangement joins TRBV7-2 to TRBJ2-3; the match to TRBD2 covers 11 bases. Germline V CDR1 and CDR2: SGHTA, FQGNSA. Unmatched junction bases numbered 8, after V lost 4 bases and J lost 5 bases. This CDR3 region has 16 residues. In DNA form, the CDR3 reads TGTGCCAGCAGCTACCGTAGCGGGGGGGCGATAGATACGCAGTATTTT. Translating it yields CASSYRSGGAIDTQYF. Filled out from reference TRBV7-2 and TRBJ2-3, the complete variable domain reads GAGVSQSPSNKVTEKGKDVELRCDPISGHTALYWYRQSLGQGLEFLIYFQGNSAPDKSGLPSDRFSAERTGGSVSTLTIQRTQQEDSAVYLCASSYRSGGAIDTQYFGPGTRLTVL.